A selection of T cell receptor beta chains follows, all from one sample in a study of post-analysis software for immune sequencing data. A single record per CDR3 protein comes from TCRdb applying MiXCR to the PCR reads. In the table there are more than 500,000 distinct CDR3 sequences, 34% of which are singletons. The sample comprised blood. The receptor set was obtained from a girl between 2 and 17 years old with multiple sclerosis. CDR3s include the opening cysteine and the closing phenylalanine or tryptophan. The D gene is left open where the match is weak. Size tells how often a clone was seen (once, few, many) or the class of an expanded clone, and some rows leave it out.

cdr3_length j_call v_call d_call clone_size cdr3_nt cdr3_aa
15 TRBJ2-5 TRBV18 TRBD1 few TGTGCCAGCTCACGGGACAGAAACCTCCAAGAGACCCAGTACTTC CASSRDRNLQETQYF
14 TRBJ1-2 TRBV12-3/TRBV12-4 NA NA TGTGCCAGCAGTCCCCCAGAGGGCATGGATGGCTACACCTTC CASSPPEGMDGYTF
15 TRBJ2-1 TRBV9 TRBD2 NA TGTGCCAGCAGCTGGGGAGGACTAGCGGGCAATGAGCAGTTCTTC CASSWGGLAGNEQFF
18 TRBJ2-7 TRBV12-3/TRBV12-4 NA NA TGTGCCAGCAGTTTAATTCCCCGAAGCTGGAAAGACTCCTACGAGCAGTACTTC CASSLIPRSWKDSYEQYF
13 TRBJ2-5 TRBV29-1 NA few TGCAGCGTTGACAAGGGGAGTGGAGAGACCCAGTACTTC CSVDKGSGETQYF
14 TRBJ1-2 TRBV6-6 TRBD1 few TGTGCCAGCGCGCAAGGACAGGGTATCTATGGCTACACCTTC CASAQGQGIYGYTF
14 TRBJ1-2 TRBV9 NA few TGTGCCAGCAGCGTAGACCGGGTAGGGGGTGGCTACACCTTC CASSVDRVGGGYTF
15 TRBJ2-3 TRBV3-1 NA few TGTGCCAGCAGCCAAGCGGGAGAGAGCACAGATACGCAGTATTTT CASSQAGESTDTQYF
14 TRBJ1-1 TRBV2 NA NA TGTGCCAGCAGTGAACAGTTTATGAACACTGAAGCTTTCTTT CASSEQFMNTEAFF
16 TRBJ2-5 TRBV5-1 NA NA TGCGCCAGCAGCGGAAGGGACCTGACCCTAACGGAGACCCAGTACTTC CASSGRDLTLTETQYF
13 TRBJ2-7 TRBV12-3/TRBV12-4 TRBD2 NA TGTGCCAGCAGTTCGACTAGCTACAATGAGCAGTACTTC CASSSTSYNEQYF
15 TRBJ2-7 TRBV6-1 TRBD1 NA TGTGCCAGCAGTGAATTGATGGGACAGAGCTACGAGCAGTACTTC CASSELMGQSYEQYF
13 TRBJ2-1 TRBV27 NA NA TGTGCCAGCCGGGCGGGGCTCTTGAATGAGCAGTTCTTC CASRAGLLNEQFF
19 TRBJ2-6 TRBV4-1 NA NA TGCGCCAGCAGCCAAGATGAGGGCCAGGGGCCACCTGGGGCCAACGTCCTGACTTTC CASSQDEGQGPPGANVLTF
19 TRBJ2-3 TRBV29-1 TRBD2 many TGCAGCGTTGCTGGCGGGGGACTAGCGGGGGGATCTAGCACAGATACGCAGTATTTT CSVAGGGLAGGSSTDTQYF
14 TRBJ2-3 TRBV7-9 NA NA TGTGCCAGCAGCAGTGAACTGAGAGGTCCATCACAGTATTTT CASSSELRGPSQYF
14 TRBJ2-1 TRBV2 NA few TGTGCCAGCATTCATTTGAGCTCCTACAATGAGCAGTTCTTC CASIHLSSYNEQFF
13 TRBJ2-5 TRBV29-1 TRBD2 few TGCAGCGTTGAAAGGCGGGGGAAAGAGACCCAGTACTTC CSVERRGKETQYF
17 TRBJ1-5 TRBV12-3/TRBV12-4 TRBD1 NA TGTGCCAGCAGTCCCCATTCTGGACAGGGGAGCAATCAGCCCCAGCATTTT CASSPHSGQGSNQPQHF
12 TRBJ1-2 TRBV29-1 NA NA TGCAGCGTTGTATTGGTAGGGGAAGGCTACACCTTC CSVVLVGEGYTF
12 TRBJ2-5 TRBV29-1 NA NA TGCAGCGTGGACCAGGGTACAGAGACCCAGTACTTC CSVDQGTETQYF
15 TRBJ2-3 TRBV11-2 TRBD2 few TGTGCCAGCAGCTACCTCGGGGGGAGCACAGATACGCAGTATTTT CASSYLGGSTDTQYF
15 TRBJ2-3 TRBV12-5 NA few TGTGCTAGTGGTTGTTCGGAGGGAGGAACAGATACGCAGTATTTT CASGCSEGGTDTQYF
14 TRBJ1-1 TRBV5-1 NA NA TGCGCCAGCAGCTTGAGTCAGGGCGGGACTGAAGCTTTCTTT CASSLSQGGTEAFF
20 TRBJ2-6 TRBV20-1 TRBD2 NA TGCAGTGCTAGAGCCACATTTCGGACTAGCGGGGGGGCTGGGGCCAACGTCCTGACTTTC CSARATFRTSGGAGANVLTF
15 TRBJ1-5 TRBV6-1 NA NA TGTGCCAGCAGTGAAGGGGCAGCTAGCAATCAGCCCCAGCATTTT CASSEGAASNQPQHF
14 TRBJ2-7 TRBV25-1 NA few TGTGCCAGCAGTAGGGGTTCTCAGTACAATGAGCAGTACTTC CASSRGSQYNEQYF
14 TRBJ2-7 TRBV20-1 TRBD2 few TGCAGTGCTAGTCTTGGCGGGGGGTTCTACGAGCAGTACTTC CSASLGGGFYEQYF
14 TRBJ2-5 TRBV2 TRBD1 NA TGTGCCAGCCTCCGGGACAGGGGACAAGAGACCCAGTACTTC CASLRDRGQETQYF
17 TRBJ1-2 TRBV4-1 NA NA TGCGCCAGCAGCCAGCCCGTTAGGGGACCACGGTTTGGAGGCTACACCTTC CASSQPVRGPRFGGYTF
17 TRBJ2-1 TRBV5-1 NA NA TGCGCCAGCAGCTTGGACGGCGGGCCGGTCTCCTACAATGAGCAGTTCTTC CASSLDGGPVSYNEQFF
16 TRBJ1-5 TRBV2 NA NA TGTGCCAGCGGTGACAGCCACCTCTATAGCAATCAGCCCCAGCATTTT CASGDSHLYSNQPQHF
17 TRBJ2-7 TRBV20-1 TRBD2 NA TGCAGTGCTAGAGGCCCTAATATAGCTAGCGGGGCCTACGAGCAGTACTTC CSARGPNIASGAYEQYF
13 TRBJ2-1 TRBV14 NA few TGTGCCAGCAGCCAGGGAACGTACAATGAGCAGTTCTTC CASSQGTYNEQFF
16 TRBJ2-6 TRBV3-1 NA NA TGTGCCAGCAGCCAAGATGTTGACCCTGGGGCCAACGTCCTGACTTTC CASSQDVDPGANVLTF
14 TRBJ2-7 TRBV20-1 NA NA TGCAGTGCTAGAGAAGGGACGGCCAGCTACGAGCAGTACTTC CSAREGTASYEQYF
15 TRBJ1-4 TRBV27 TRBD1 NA TGTGCCAGCAGTGGTAGACAGGGAGGCCTGGGGAAACTGTTTTTT CASSGRQGGLGKLFF
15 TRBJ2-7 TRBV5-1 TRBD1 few TGCGCCAGCAGCTTGGCCGGACAGGGGGCATCCGAGCAGTACTTC CASSLAGQGASEQYF
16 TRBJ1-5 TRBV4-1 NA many TGCGCCAGCAGCCAAGACCCTATTTATAGCAATCAGCCCCAGCATTTT CASSQDPIYSNQPQHF
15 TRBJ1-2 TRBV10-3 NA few TGTGCCATCAGTGGGTCATGGACGGATCACTATGGCTACACCTTC CAISGSWTDHYGYTF
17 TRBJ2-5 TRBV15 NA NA TGTGCCACCAGCAGAGATCGAGGTTGGACAGACCAAGAGACCCAGTACTTC CATSRDRGWTDQETQYF
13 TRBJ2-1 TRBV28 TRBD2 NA TGTGCCAGCAGTTTCGGGGGGTGGAGTGAGCAGTTCTTC CASSFGGWSEQFF
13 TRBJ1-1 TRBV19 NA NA TGTGCCAGTAAGGGACTCACGAACACTGAAGCTTTCTTT CASKGLTNTEAFF
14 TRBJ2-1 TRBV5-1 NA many TGCGCCAGCAGCGCGACAGCTTCCAGGGGTGAGCAGTTCTTC CASSATASRGEQFF
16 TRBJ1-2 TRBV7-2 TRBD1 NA TGTGCCAGCAGCCCCCGTCCAGGGGGCGTAGGGGGTGGCTACACCTTC CASSPRPGGVGGGYTF
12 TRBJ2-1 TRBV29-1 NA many TGCAGCGTTGAAAACCAAATCGTCGAGCAGTTCTTC CSVENQIVEQFF